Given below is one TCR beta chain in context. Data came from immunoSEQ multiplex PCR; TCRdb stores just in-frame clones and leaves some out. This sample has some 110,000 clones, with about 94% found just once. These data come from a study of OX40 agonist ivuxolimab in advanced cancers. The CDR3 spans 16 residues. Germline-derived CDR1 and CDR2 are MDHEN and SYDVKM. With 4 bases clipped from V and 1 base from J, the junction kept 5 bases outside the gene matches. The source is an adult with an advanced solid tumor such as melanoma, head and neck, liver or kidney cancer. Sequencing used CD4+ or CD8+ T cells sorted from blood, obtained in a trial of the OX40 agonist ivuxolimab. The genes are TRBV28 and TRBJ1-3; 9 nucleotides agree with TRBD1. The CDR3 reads CASSSYGQGSGNTIYF. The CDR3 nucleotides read TGTGCCAGCAGTTCGTATGGACAGGGGTCTGGAAACACCATATATTTT.